This T cell receptor (beta chain) originates from a study of PD-1 blockade in mismatch repair-deficient tumors. Study-wide results and limits: Tumor-resident clones, often absent from pretreatment blood, expanded after pembrolizumab and then contracted.

The germline V and J ends were trimmed by 0 bases and 8 bases, with 10 bases remaining between them. Germline V gene lookup returns CDR1 LGHNA and CDR2 YSLEER. This CDR3 has 13 residues. Mismatch repair deficiency was confirmed in all patients, by PCR or immunohistochemistry. TCRs were sequenced from a few patients responding to pembrolizumab. To note about this clone: Its cognate antigen is unknown.

Sequenced by immunoSEQ multiplex PCR; TCRdb stores in-frame clones only, minus some. This table has roughly 79,000 clones, roughly 80% appearing once. The clonotype comes from an adult with mismatch repair-deficient cancer. Here the sequenced sample was peripheral blood, taken 44 weeks after starting pembrolizumab. The rearrangement uses TRBV4-3 and TRBJ1-2; D not resolved. CDR3 in DNA: TGCGCCAGCAGCCAAGATATCTGGCGGGGCTACACCTTC. Translating gives CASSQDIWRGYTF.